The 21 T cell receptor beta chains in this list originate from one sample, sequenced in a study of T cell responses to AZD1222 COVID-19 vaccine. This table comes from immunoSEQ multiplex PCR, and its TCRdb copy is limited to in-frame clones, with some not included. This sample has 150,000 to 200,000 clones; about 91% occur once, and the top ten carry 1.3%. The sample consisted of peripheral blood, taken 28 days after the second AZD1222 dose. These receptors came from an adult who received the AZD1222 COVID-19 vaccine.

In nucleotides, the CDR3 is TGTGCCAGCAGCTTGGGGACAGACGCCTACGAGCAGTACTTC. This translates into CASSLGTDAYEQYF. This chain joins TRBV7-9 and TRBJ2-7, with 7 bases matching TRBD1. V trimming: 3 bases; J trimming: 2 bases; junction bases outside the gene matches: 4. CDR3 length: 14 amino acids. From germline, CDR1 is SEHNR and CDR2 FQNEAQ (reference sequence).

This clone was observed once. The CDR3 protein is CASRGTAGMNTEAFF. The CDR3 region has the DNA TGTGCCAGCAGAGGGACGGCAGGGATGAACACTGAAGCTTTCTTT. The chain couples TRBV6-5 to TRBJ1-1; D is possibly TRBD1 (5 bases). V lost 6 bases to trimming and J lost 0 bases, with 14 bases between them. Looked up from germline, CDR1 is MNHEY and CDR2 is SVGAGI. The CDR3 contains 15 residues.

This chain uses TRBV5-4 with TRBJ2-7; D is undetermined. The CDR3 contains 14 residues. The V end lost 3 bases, the J end lost 0 bases, and 10 bases lay between the germline ends. The germline V gene encodes CDR1 SGHNT and CDR2 YYREEE (reference sequence). The DNA of the CDR3 is TGTGCCAGCAGCTCGATTGACAACTCCTACGAGCAGTACTTC. This codes for CASSSIDNSYEQYF.

This clone appeared once. Here the CDR3 reads CASSLSARTSLETQYF. CDR3 sequence (DNA): TGTGCCAGCAGCTTGAGTGCTAGGACCTCCCTAGAGACCCAGTACTTC. V usage is TRBV5-5 and J usage is TRBJ2-5; no clear D. The CDR3 totals 16 residues. Per germline, CDR1 SGHKS and CDR2 YYEKEE (reference sequence). V was trimmed by 1 base and J by 4 bases, leaving 17 bases between them.

This chain connects TRBV6-2 or TRBV6-3 to TRBJ2-3, with 14 bases identical to TRBD2. V lost 0 bases and J lost 6; bases outside the gene matches: 5. The CDR3 spans 17 residues. Germline assignment: CDR1 MNHEY and CDR2 SVGEGT. This CDR3 reads CASSYSGTSGSWDTQYF. CDR3 nucleotides: TGTGCCAGCAGTTACTCGGGGACTAGCGGGAGCTGGGATACGCAGTATTTT.

The J gene is TRBJ1-5, the V gene TRBV3-1 (or the pseudogene TRBV3-2); D unresolved. The CDR3 loop spans 13 amino acids. Germline CDR1 and CDR2: LGHDT and YNNKEL (reference sequence). Trimming took 5 bases from V and 4 from J, leaving 9 bases between them. Here the CDR3 reads CASSNQRNQPQHF. CDR3 DNA sequence: TGTGCCAGCAGCAATCAGAGAAATCAGCCCCAGCATTTT.

This clone came up once. The V gene is TRBV7-6, the J gene TRBJ2-1, with 12 bases identical to TRBD2. The junction had 16 bases not matched to a gene; V was cut back by 2 bases and J by 8 bases. Germline V gives CDR1 SGHVS, CDR2 FNYEAQ. CDR3 size: 19 residues. The CDR3 protein is CASSLMGIPLAGGPDEQFF. The CDR3 nucleotides read TGTGCCAGCAGCTTAATGGGGATACCTCTAGCGGGAGGGCCCGATGAGCAGTTCTTC.

The genes are TRBV5-4 and TRBJ1-6; D gene ambiguous. The CDR3 has 15 amino acids. Germline CDR1 and CDR2: SGHNT and YYREEE (reference sequence). V lost 0 bases and J 7 bases, leaving 11 bases between the germline ends. CDR3 sequence: CASSLDFQNNSPLHF. CDR3 sequence (DNA): TGTGCCAGCAGCTTGGATTTCCAGAACAATTCACCCCTCCACTTT. Based on the CDR3 plus reference TRBV5-4 and TRBJ1-6, the full variable domain is ETGVTQSPTHLIKTRGQQVTLRCSSQSGHNTVSWYQQALGQGPQFIFQYYREEENGRGNFPPRFSGLQFPNYSSELNVNALELDDSALYLCASSLDFQNNSPLHFGNGTRLTVT.

The chain links TRBV6-5 to TRBJ1-1, with 9 positions matching TRBD1. After removal of 6 bases from V and 5 bases from J, the junction contained 7 bases not matched to a gene. The CDR3 covers 14 residues. CDR1 and CDR2 (germline): MNHEY, SVGAGI. Here the CDR3 reads CASSLDRGGTEAFF. DNA for the CDR3: TGTGCCAGCAGCCTTGACAGGGGGGGAACTGAAGCTTTCTTT.

This clone was detected only once. The sample holds other DNA sequences that translate to the same CDR3. The V call is TRBV30, the J call TRBJ2-1, with TRBD1 matching 8 bases. V trimming: 4 bases; J trimming: 0 bases; junction bases outside the gene matches: 2. The CDR3 covers 14 residues. Germline CDR1 and CDR2: GTSNPN and SVGIG (reference sequence). CDR3: CAWNRGYSYNEQFF. DNA of the CDR3: TGTGCCTGGAACAGGGGGTACTCCTACAATGAGCAGTTCTTC.

This chain connects TRBV29-1 to TRBJ2-1; 8 nucleotides match TRBD2. Germline CDR1 reads SQVTM; CDR2 reads ANQGSEA. The CDR3 is made up of 13 amino acids. J gave up 9 bases and V 2 bases, and 6 bases lay outside the gene matches. The CDR3 protein is CSVEPRGGREQFF. The DNA for the CDR3 is TGCAGCGTTGAACCCCGGGGGGGCCGTGAGCAGTTCTTC.

The J gene is TRBJ2-1, the V gene TRBV27; 9 bases line up with TRBD1. Germline V gives CDR1 MNHEY, CDR2 SMNVEV (reference sequence). The V gene end was trimmed by 3 bases and the J gene end by 5 bases; junction bases not matched to a gene: 5. CDR3 length equals 15 residues. CDR3 coding DNA: TGTGCCAGCAGTTTGGGGACAGGGAATAACAATGAGCAGTTCTTC. Protein sequence: CASSLGTGNNNEQFF.

The rearrangement joins TRBV6-5 to TRBJ2-7; 7 nucleotides agree with TRBD2. The CDR3 loop spans 14 amino acids. CDR1 and CDR2 from the germline V gene are MNHEY and SVGAGI. The J segment lost 4 bases and the V segment lost 6 bases, leaving 9 bases of the junction unmatched. CDR3 in amino acids: CASRGGTGWYEQYF. DNA for the CDR3: TGTGCCAGCAGGGGGGGGACGGGTTGGTACGAGCAGTACTTC.

The V gene is TRBV29-1, the J gene TRBJ1-1; D possibly corresponds to TRBD1 (5 bases). V lost 3 bases to trimming and J lost 3 bases, with 11 bases between them. The CDR3 loop spans 13 amino acids. The germline V gene encodes CDR1 SQVTM and CDR2 ANQGSEA. CDR3 DNA: TGCAGCGTTGAGAGGGGCAGCTACACTGAAGCTTTCTTT. Its translation: CSVERGSYTEAFF. The full variable domain, rest sourced from reference TRBV29-1 and TRBJ1-1, is SAVISQKPSRDICQRGTSLTIQCQVDSQVTMMFWYRQQPGQSLTLIATANQGSEATYESGFVIDKFPISRPNLTFSTLTVSNMSPEDSSIYLCSVERGSYTEAFFGQGTRLTVV.

This chain connects TRBV27 to TRBJ1-1; D might be TRBD1 (6 bases). This CDR3 region has 14 residues. CDR1 and CDR2 (germline): MNHEY, SMNVEV (reference sequence). V dropped 5 bases and J dropped 1 base, with 11 bases sitting between them. This chain's CDR3 is CASSHGQTNTEAFF. The CDR3 DNA follows: TGTGCCAGCAGTCACGGACAGACGAACACTGAAGCTTTCTTT.

The genes are TRBV6-5 and TRBJ1-1; TRBD1 might be the D (6 bases). V was shortened by 10 bases and J by 1 base, with 16 bases between the two germline ends. CDR3 size: 14 residues. Germline V gives CDR1 MNHEY, CDR2 SVGAGI. Here the CDR3 DNA reads TGTGCCACCCACAAAGGGGGTGGGAACACTGAAGCTTTCTTT. Its protein is CATHKGGGNTEAFF.

Of note for this clone: The same CDR3 arises from other DNA sequences in this sample as well. This chain joins TRBV6-5 and TRBJ1-1; 11 bases are a match to TRBD1. The length of the CDR3 is 15 residues. Germline V gene sequence: CDR1 MNHEY, CDR2 SVGAGI. J was trimmed by 1 base and V by 9 bases; bases with no gene match: 7. CDR3: CASSWTGGTNTEAFF. CDR3 nucleotide sequence: TGTGCCAGTTCCTGGACAGGGGGCACGAACACTGAAGCTTTCTTT.

The chain has TRBV28 and TRBJ1-5; 8 bases map to TRBD1. The CDR3 contains 15 residues. Germline CDR1 and CDR2: MDHEN and SYDVKM. J lost 4 bases, V lost 8 bases, and 10 bases had no gene match. The CDR3 DNA follows: TGTGCCAGCCAAGCAGGGGGCGTTGGGAATCAGCCCCAGCATTTT. Encoded protein: CASQAGGVGNQPQHF. The full variable domain, with the rest looked up from reference TRBV28 and TRBJ1-5, is DVKVTQSSRYLVKRTGEKVFLECVQDMDHENMFWYRQDPGLGLRLIYFSYDVKMKEKGDIPEGYSVSREKKERFSLILESASTNQTSMYLCASQAGGVGNQPQHFGDGTRLSIL.

The chain carries TRBV5-6 and TRBJ2-3, with 9 bases aligning to TRBD2. From germline, CDR1 is SGHDT and CDR2 YYEEEE. With V trimmed by 5 bases and J by 0 bases, 7 bases remained unmatched. The CDR3 contains 16 residues. CDR3 in amino acids: CASRASGDPSTDTQYF. CDR3 sequence (DNA): TGTGCCAGCAGGGCTAGCGGGGATCCTAGCACAGATACGCAGTATTTT.

This chain joins TRBV5-1 and TRBJ2-1, with 9 bases lining up with TRBD1. Per germline, CDR1 SGHRS and CDR2 YFSETQ. This CDR3 region has 14 residues. With V trimmed by 1 base and J by 7 bases, 3 bases remained unmatched. CDR3 nucleotides: TGCGCCAGCAGCTTGTGGGACAGGGCAAATGAGCAGTTCTTC. Its protein is CASSLWDRANEQFF.

Only one count was recorded for this clone. This rearrangement joins TRBV7-9 to TRBJ2-3, with 11 bases matching TRBD2. V shed 5 bases, J shed 0 bases, and the junction held 4 bases outside the gene matches. Germline CDR1 and CDR2: SEHNR and FQNEAQ (reference sequence). The CDR3 is made up of 16 amino acids. The CDR3 sequence is CASSPGTSGSTDTQYF. CDR3 bases: TGTGCCAGCAGCCCAGGGACTAGCGGTAGCACAGATACGCAGTATTTT.